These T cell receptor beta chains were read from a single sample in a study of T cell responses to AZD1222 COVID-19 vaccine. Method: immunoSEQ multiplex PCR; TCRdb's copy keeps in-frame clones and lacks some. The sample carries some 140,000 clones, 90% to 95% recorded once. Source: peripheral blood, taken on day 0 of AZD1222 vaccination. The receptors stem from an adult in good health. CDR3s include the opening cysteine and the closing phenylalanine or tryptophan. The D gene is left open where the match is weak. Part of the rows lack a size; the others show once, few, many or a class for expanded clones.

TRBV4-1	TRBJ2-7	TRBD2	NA	CASSPRLASSYEQYF	TGCGCCAGCAGCCCCAGACTAGCGTCTTCCTACGAGCAGTACTTC
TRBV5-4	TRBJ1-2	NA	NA	CASSATGARDGYTF	TGTGCCAGCAGCGCTACCGGGGCCAGGGATGGCTACACCTTC
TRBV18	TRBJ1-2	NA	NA	CASSPEGSISYGYTF	TGTGCCAGCTCACCGGAGGGGTCAATATCCTATGGCTACACCTTC
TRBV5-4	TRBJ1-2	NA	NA	CASSFSDYGYTF	TGTGCCAGCAGCTTTTCGGACTATGGCTACACCTTC
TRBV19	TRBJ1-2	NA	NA	CASFRGNYGYTF	TGTGCCAGTTTCAGGGGAAACTATGGCTACACCTTC
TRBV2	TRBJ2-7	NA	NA	CASSTGIGEQYF	TGTGCCAGCTCCACAGGGATAGGAGAGCAGTACTTC
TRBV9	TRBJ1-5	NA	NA	CASSSSPGRGNQPQHF	TGTGCCAGCAGCTCGAGTCCGGGACGGGGGAATCAGCCCCAGCATTTT
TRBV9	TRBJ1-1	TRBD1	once	CASSVGTGGGGAFF	TGTGCCAGCAGCGTAGGGACAGGGGGCGGTGGAGCTTTCTTT
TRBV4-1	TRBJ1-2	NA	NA	CASSPTGATNYGYTF	TGCGCCAGCAGCCCAACGGGGGCGACTAACTATGGCTACACCTTC
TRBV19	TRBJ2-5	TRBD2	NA	CASIDRGGPQETQYF	TGTGCCAGTATTGACCGGGGGGGACCCCAAGAGACCCAGTACTTC
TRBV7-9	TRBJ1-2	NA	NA	CASTPGGLPDSNYGYTF	TGTGCCAGCACTCCGGGGGGACTCCCGGATTCTAACTATGGCTACACCTTC
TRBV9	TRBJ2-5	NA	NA	CASSGTPQETQYF	TGTGCCAGCAGCGGCACACCACAAGAGACCCAGTACTTC
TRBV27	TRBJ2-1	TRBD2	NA	CASSLLAGGSYNEQFF	TGTGCCAGCAGTTTGCTAGCGGGGGGTTCCTACAATGAGCAGTTCTTC
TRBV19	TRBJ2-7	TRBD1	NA	CASRTTGGRTSYEQYF	TGTGCCAGTAGAACAACAGGGGGTCGGACCTCCTACGAGCAGTACTTC
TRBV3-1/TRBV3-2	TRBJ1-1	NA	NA	CASSPSHGGPATFF	TGTGCCAGCAGCCCGAGTCACGGGGGCCCAGCAACTTTCTTT
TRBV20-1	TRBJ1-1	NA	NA	CSASYGMDTEAFF	TGCAGTGCTAGTTATGGGATGGACACTGAAGCTTTCTTT
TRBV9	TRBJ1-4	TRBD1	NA	CASSATGTGGATNEKLFF	TGTGCCAGCAGCGCCACTGGGACAGGGGGCGCAACTAATGAAAAACTGTTTTTT
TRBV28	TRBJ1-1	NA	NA	CASRSGPEAFF	TGTGCCAGCAGGAGTGGGCCGGAAGCTTTCTTT
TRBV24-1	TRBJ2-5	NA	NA	CATSDFRHQYF	TGTGCCACCAGTGATTTCCGGCACCAGTACTTC
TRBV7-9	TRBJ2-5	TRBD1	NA	CASSSGGTLYQETQYF	TGTGCCAGCAGCTCAGGGGGCACCTTGTACCAAGAGACCCAGTACTTC
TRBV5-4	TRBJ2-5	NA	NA	CASRPDPAETQYF	TGTGCCAGCAGGCCGGACCCTGCGGAGACCCAGTACTTC
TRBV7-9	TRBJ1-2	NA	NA	CASGDGSLDGYTF	TGTGCCAGCGGTGACGGATCCCTCGACGGCTACACCTTC
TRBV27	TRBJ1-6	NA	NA	CASSYRTVNNSPLHF	TGTGCCAGCAGTTACAGAACGGTCAATAATTCACCCCTCCACTTT
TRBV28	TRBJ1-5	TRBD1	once	CASSLTGYSNQPQHF	TGTGCCAGCAGTTTGACAGGGTATAGCAATCAGCCCCAGCATTTT
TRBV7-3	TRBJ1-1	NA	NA	CASSTGTANTEAFF	TGTGCCAGCAGCACCGGGACGGCGAACACTGAAGCTTTCTTT
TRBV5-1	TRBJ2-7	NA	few	CASNLGDYEQYF	TGCGCCAGCAACTTGGGAGATTACGAGCAGTACTTC
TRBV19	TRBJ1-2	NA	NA	CASSRLWGYTF	TGTGCCAGTAGTAGGCTATGGGGCTACACCTTC
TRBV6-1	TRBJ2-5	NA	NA	CASSEAPAGQETQYF	TGTGCCAGCAGTGAAGCCCCGGCAGGCCAGGAGACCCAGTACTTC
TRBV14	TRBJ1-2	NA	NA	CASSPIQGRGTGYTF	TGTGCCAGCAGCCCCATCCAGGGCAGGGGCACTGGCTACACCTTC
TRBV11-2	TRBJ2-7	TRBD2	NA	CASSIGTSGGAEQYF	TGTGCCAGCAGCATCGGGACTAGCGGGGGTGCGGAGCAGTACTTC
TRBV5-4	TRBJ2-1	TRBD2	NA	CASSLGAGRGSSYNEQFF	TGTGCCAGCAGCTTGGGTGCTGGGCGGGGGAGCTCCTACAATGAGCAGTTCTTC
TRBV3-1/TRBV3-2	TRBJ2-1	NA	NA	CASLARGFDEQFF	TGTGCCAGCCTAGCGAGAGGTTTTGATGAGCAGTTCTTC
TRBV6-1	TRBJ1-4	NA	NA	CASSGHPGLGNEKLFF	TGTGCCAGCAGTGGGCACCCCGGGTTAGGGAATGAAAAACTGTTTTTT
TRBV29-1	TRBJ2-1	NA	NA	CSVEGFIESRGPGYNEQFF	TGCAGCGTTGAAGGTTTTATCGAGTCTCGGGGTCCCGGCTACAATGAGCAGTTCTTC
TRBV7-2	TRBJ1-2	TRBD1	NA	CASSFRDRGYTF	TGTGCCAGCAGCTTCAGGGACAGAGGCTACACCTTC
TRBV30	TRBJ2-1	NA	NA	CAWSSPQNPYNEQFF	TGTGCCTGGAGCTCCCCCCAGAACCCCTACAATGAGCAGTTCTTC
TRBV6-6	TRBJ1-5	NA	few	CASSPTPGSNQPQHF	TGTGCCAGCAGCCCCACACCTGGGAGCAATCAGCCCCAGCATTTT
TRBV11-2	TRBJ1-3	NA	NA	CASSPGGLGKENTIYF	TGTGCCAGCAGCCCCGGGGGACTGGGGAAAGAAAACACCATATATTTT
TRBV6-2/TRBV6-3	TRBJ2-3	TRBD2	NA	CASSYPSGVGTDTQYF	TGTGCCAGCAGTTACCCGAGCGGGGTGGGCACAGATACGCAGTATTTT
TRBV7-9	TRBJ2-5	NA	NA	CASSLSDRGTRETQYF	TGTGCCAGCAGCTTATCGGATAGGGGGACCCGAGAGACCCAGTACTTC
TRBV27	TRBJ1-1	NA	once	CASSSSLTSGHFNTEAFF	TGTGCCAGCAGTTCCAGTTTAACCTCCGGACACTTTAACACTGAAGCTTTCTTT
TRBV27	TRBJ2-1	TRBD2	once	CASSPVLAGGNNEQFF	TGTGCCAGCAGCCCAGTCCTAGCGGGAGGGAACAATGAGCAGTTCTTC
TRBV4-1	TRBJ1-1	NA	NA	CASSQVLRGTEAFF	TGCGCCAGCAGCCAAGTGCTGCGGGGAACTGAAGCTTTCTTT
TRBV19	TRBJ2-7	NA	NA	CASSTGPAYEQYF	TGTGCCAGTAGTACTGGACCCGCCTACGAGCAGTACTTC
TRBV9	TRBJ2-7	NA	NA	CASSVVGGPGEGTYEQYF	TGTGCCAGCAGCGTAGTAGGGGGACCGGGAGAGGGAACCTACGAGCAGTACTTC
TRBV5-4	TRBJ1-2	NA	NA	CASSLGGGEGGYTF	TGTGCCAGCAGCTTGGGGGGAGGGGAAGGTGGCTACACCTTC
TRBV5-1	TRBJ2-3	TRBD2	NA	CASSLERLAGLLTDTQYF	TGCGCCAGCAGCTTGGAACGCCTAGCGGGCCTCTTAACAGATACGCAGTATTTT
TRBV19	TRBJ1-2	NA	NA	CASRKSGGLPYGYTF	TGTGCCAGTAGAAAGAGTGGGGGACTCCCCTATGGCTACACCTTC
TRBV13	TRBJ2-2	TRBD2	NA	CASSARLAARAGELFF	TGTGCCAGCAGCGCCCGACTAGCGGCCCGGGCCGGGGAGCTGTTTTTT